This is a list of T cell receptor beta chains from one sample in a study of T cell repertoires in cytomegalovirus infection. MiXCR, run by TCRdb on the reads, gives a single entry per CDR3 protein. In the table there are just under 550,000 distinct CDR3 sequences, around a quarter of which are singletons. Sequences were obtained from PBMCs. The receptors here all came from a human donor in good health (CMV status not recorded). Some clones in this sample may be carry-over from other donors' samples. Each CDR3 is given with its conserved first and last residue. A D gene is named only where the DNA matches it firmly. The size entry is marked missing in some rows and otherwise reads once, few, many or a size class.

15,TRBD2,many,TRBV7-3,TRBJ2-1,TGTGCCAGCAGCTTACTAAGCGGGGGGCGGGGTGAGCAGTTCTTC,CASSLLSGGRGEQFF
15,NA,NA,TRBV7-9,TRBJ2-3,TGTGCCAGCAGCTTAGTGGGGGTTCGCACAGATACGCAGTATTTT,CASSLVGVRTDTQYF
17,NA,NA,TRBV7-8,TRBJ2-1,TGTGCCAGCAGCTTAGTTGGGACAATGAGCTCCTACAATGAGCAGTTCTTC,CASSLVGTMSSYNEQFF
17,TRBD1,NA,TRBV5-4,TRBJ2-5,TGTGCCAGCAGCCCCTCAAGCTGGACAGGGGCCCAAGAGACCCAGTACTTC,CASSPSSWTGAQETQYF
16,NA,NA,TRBV2,TRBJ2-3,TGTGCCAGCAGTGAAGTGGTGCGGGTAGGCACAGATACGCAGTATTTT,CASSEVVRVGTDTQYF
14,NA,NA,TRBV7-2,TRBJ1-5,TGTGCCAGCAGCTTAGTACGGCAGGGTACGCCCCAGCATTTT,CASSLVRQGTPQHF
16,NA,few,TRBV23-1,TRBJ2-5,TGCGCCAGCAGTCACCGGGGCCGTACACCCGAGGAGGCCCAGTACTTC,CASSHRGRTPEEAQYF
15,NA,NA,TRBV11-2,TRBJ2-6,TGTGCCAGCAGCTTGTGGCGGGCTGGGGCCAACGTCCTGACTTTC,CASSLWRAGANVLTF
15,NA,many,TRBV6-5,TRBJ1-4,TGTGCCAGCAGTTACCAACAGCCAACTAATGAAAAACTGTTTTTT,CASSYQQPTNEKLFF
14,NA,few,TRBV4-1,TRBJ2-7,TGCGCCAGCAGCCAAGATCCGGCCTCCTACGAGCAGTACTTC,CASSQDPASYEQYF
14,NA,NA,TRBV29-1,TRBJ1-5,TGCAGCGCGGGGACGGGAAATAGCAAACAGCCCCAGCATTTT,CSAGTGNSKQPQHF
12,TRBD1,NA,TRBV10-3,TRBJ2-1,TGTGCCATCGCTACAGGGGGCAATGAGCAGTTCTTC,CAIATGGNEQFF
12,NA,NA,TRBV19,TRBJ1-1,TGTGCCAGTAGTTCCACTGGCGTTGAAGCTTTCTTT,CASSSTGVEAFF
14,TRBD2,NA,TRBV12-3/TRBV12-4,TRBJ2-3,TGTGCCAGCAGTACCCGACTAGCCCGGGATACGCAGTATTTT,CASSTRLARDTQYF
15,NA,few,TRBV12-3/TRBV12-4,TRBJ2-7,TGTGCCAGCAGTTTAGGTCCCGGGGGCCCCTACGAGCAGTACTTC,CASSLGPGGPYEQYF
16,NA,many,TRBV6-5,TRBJ2-1,TGTGCCAGCAGTTACTCGGCGAACCCAAGCTACAATGAGCAGTTCTTC,CASSYSANPSYNEQFF
15,NA,NA,TRBV29-1,TRBJ2-5,TGCAGCGCTGGGGTCCTAGCGAAACCCCAAGAGACCCAGTACTTC,CSAGVLAKPQETQYF
14,TRBD1,NA,TRBV30,TRBJ1-5,TGTGCCTGGAGGGGACAGGGAGGCAATCAGCCCCAGCATTTT,CAWRGQGGNQPQHF
16,TRBD2,few,TRBV6-5,TRBJ2-1,TGTGCCAGCAGTCGATCGGCTGGGGAGGGTAGGAATGAGCAGTTCTTC,CASSRSAGEGRNEQFF
14,NA,NA,TRBV10-3,TRBJ1-5,TGTGCCATCAGTGAGTCCGTGGGGGATCAGCCCCAGCATTTT,CAISESVGDQPQHF
15,TRBD1,few,TRBV7-3,TRBJ2-3,TGTGCCAGCAGCCCCAGCCAGGGGGAGTGGGATACGCAGTATTTT,CASSPSQGEWDTQYF
12,TRBD1,NA,TRBV20-1,TRBJ1-4,TGCAGTGTCGGGACAGCTCCAGAAAAACTGTTTTTT,CSVGTAPEKLFF
12,NA,NA,TRBV29-1,TRBJ2-7,TGCAGCGTTGATGAGACAGGCTACGAGCAGTACTTC,CSVDETGYEQYF
14,TRBD1,NA,TRBV20-1,TRBJ1-1,TGCAGTGCCCAAGCGGGACAGCCAAACACTGAAGCTTTCTTT,CSAQAGQPNTEAFF
15,TRBD2,few,TRBV10-3,TRBJ2-1,TGTGCCATCGAAGGGAGCGGGAACTCCTACAATGAGCAGTTCTTC,CAIEGSGNSYNEQFF
17,TRBD2,NA,TRBV7-3,TRBJ2-3,TGTGCCAGCAGCTTGACACCGGGACTAGCGGGACCAGATACGCAGTATTTT,CASSLTPGLAGPDTQYF
14,NA,NA,TRBV20-1,TRBJ2-5,TGCAGTGCCCTAGGTCGGGGTCACCAAGAGACCCAGTACTTC,CSALGRGHQETQYF
12,NA,NA,TRBV19,TRBJ2-1,TGTGCCAGTAGTATCAACCAGAATGAGCAGTTCTTC,CASSINQNEQFF
14,NA,NA,TRBV14,TRBJ2-7,TGTGCCGGCAGCCCCCGTTTCGGCTCCTACGAGCAGTACTTC,CAGSPRFGSYEQYF
14,NA,NA,TRBV2,TRBJ2-3,TGTGCCAGCAGTCAAACTACCTTCACAGATACGCAGTATTTT,CASSQTTFTDTQYF
14,NA,NA,TRBV12-3/TRBV12-4,TRBJ2-6,TGTGCCAGCAGTCCACTCGTCCCCCCCAGCGTCCTGACTTTC,CASSPLVPPSVLTF
16,NA,NA,TRBV7-6,TRBJ1-3,TGTGCCAGCACCCCATTAGAGTCCGGATCTGGAAACACCATATATTTT,CASTPLESGSGNTIYF
16,TRBD2,few,TRBV7-9,TRBJ2-1,TGTGCCAGCAGCTTAGAAGCTAGCGGGAGAGGAAAGGAGCAGTTCTTC,CASSLEASGRGKEQFF
16,TRBD2,few,TRBV15,TRBJ2-1,TGTGCCACCAGCAGATCTAGCGGGAGGGTTCAGAATGAGCAGTTCTTC,CATSRSSGRVQNEQFF
13,NA,NA,TRBV5-4,TRBJ2-1,TGTGCCAGCAGCCCCGGTGATAGATATGAGCAGTTCTTC,CASSPGDRYEQFF
15,TRBD2,NA,TRBV7-9,TRBJ2-1,TGTGCCGCTCGACGGACTAGCGGAGTAAACAATGAGCAGTTCTTC,CAARRTSGVNNEQFF
15,TRBD1,NA,TRBV20-1,TRBJ1-6,TGCAGTGCTCAGGGACAGGGGAGAGTACAATCACCCCTCCACTTT,CSAQGQGRVQSPLHF
15,NA,once,TRBV11-3,TRBJ2-6,TGTGCCAGCAGCCCCTCGGGAGCTGGGGCCAACGTCCTGACTTTC,CASSPSGAGANVLTF
16,TRBD1,few,TRBV11-2,TRBJ2-1,TGTGCCAGCAGCCCGGGGGACAGGGGGTCTTACAATGAGCAGTTCTTC,CASSPGDRGSYNEQFF
14,NA,NA,TRBV24-1,TRBJ2-1,TGTGCCACCGCAGGTCGGACCCAGTTCAATGAGCAGTTCTTC,CATAGRTQFNEQFF
12,NA,once,TRBV29-1,TRBJ1-5,TGCAGCGCTACGGACGGATATCAGCCCCAGCATTTT,CSATDGYQPQHF
13,TRBD1,NA,TRBV29-1,TRBJ2-1,TGCAGCTCTCCGGGACAGGGTGTCAATGAGCAGTTCTTC,CSSPGQGVNEQFF
13,NA,few,TRBV30,TRBJ2-3,TGTGCCTGGAGTAGCGGTAGCACAGATACGCAGTATTTT,CAWSSGSTDTQYF
11,NA,once,TRBV18,TRBJ2-5,TGTGCCAGCTCACCGGATGAGACCCAGTACTTC,CASSPDETQYF
15,TRBD2,few,TRBV7-9,TRBJ2-7,TGTGCCAGCAGCACCGGACTAGCGGGAGGATTTGAGCAGTACTTC,CASSTGLAGGFEQYF
17,TRBD1,many,TRBV7-8,TRBJ1-5,TGTGCCAGCAGCTTAGGCAGACAGGGGAGGCGAGGCCAGCCCCAGCATTTT,CASSLGRQGRRGQPQHF
14,NA,few,TRBV7-2,TRBJ2-1,TGTGCCAGTACCCCGGGCGTGTCTTACAATGAGCAGTTCTTC,CASTPGVSYNEQFF
16,TRBD2,many,TRBV12-3/TRBV12-4,TRBJ2-3,TGTGCCAGCAGTTTTCCCCTAGCGGGAGTGGCAGATACGCAGTATTTT,CASSFPLAGVADTQYF
13,NA,few,TRBV7-9,TRBJ2-1,TGTGCCAGCAGCTTATTAGGTGGACTCGAGCAGTTCTTC,CASSLLGGLEQFF
19,TRBD2,NA,TRBV11-2,TRBJ2-3,TGTGCCAGCAGCTTACCGCCCGGGACTAGCCGTCATAGCACAGATACGCAGTATTTT,CASSLPPGTSRHSTDTQYF
11,NA,NA,TRBV29-1,TRBJ2-3,TGCAGCGAAGGAAAACGGGATACGCAGTATTTT,CSEGKRDTQYF
16,NA,few,TRBV7-9,TRBJ1-2,TGTGCCAGCAGCCAATCTACAGGGCTGGTTCGGTATGGCTACACCTTC,CASSQSTGLVRYGYTF
15,NA,once,TRBV5-6,TRBJ1-3,TGTGCCAGCAGCTTGGCACCCATGGCTGGAAACACCATATATTTT,CASSLAPMAGNTIYF
13,NA,few,TRBV29-1,TRBJ2-2,TGCAGCGCTTACGCGGGGAACACCGGGGAGCTGTTTTTT,CSAYAGNTGELFF
14,NA,many,TRBV7-2,TRBJ1-1,TGTGCCAGCAGCCCGAGTGTCGGGGTCACTGAAGCTTTCTTT,CASSPSVGVTEAFF
14,NA,NA,TRBV7-2,TRBJ2-7,TGTGCCAGCAGCTTAGGCTCTCCTGCCTCCGAGCAGTACTTC,CASSLGSPASEQYF
15,NA,many,TRBV6-1,TRBJ1-1,TGTGCCAGCAGTCTCAAATGGGAAATGAACACTGAAGCTTTCTTT,CASSLKWEMNTEAFF
17,NA,NA,TRBV11-2,TRBJ2-2,TGTGCCAGCAGCTTAGACTTGGGATTCGCGAACACCGGGGAGCTGTTTTTT,CASSLDLGFANTGELFF